This entry describes one TCR beta chain. This sample stems from a study of T cell responses to AZD1222 COVID-19 vaccine. The method was immunoSEQ multiplex PCR; TCRdb's version includes in-frame clones alone and lacks a portion of them. The sample carries some 120,000 clones, 85% to 95% recorded once. Germline V gene data show CDR1 as KGHSH and CDR2 as LQKENI. CDR3 size: 13 residues. Trimming stripped 3 bases from V and 4 bases from J, with 7 bases between. The material was peripheral blood, obtained on day 0 of AZD1222 vaccination. The sequence was obtained from an adult in good health. This sequence joins TRBV18 and TRBJ1-5, with unresolved D. DNA of the CDR3: TGTGCCAGCTCACCGGGGTGGAATCAGCCCCAGCATTTT. Residues: CASSPGWNQPQHF. Full variable domain (remainder filled in from reference TRBV18 and TRBJ1-5): NAGVMQNPRHLVRRRGQEARLRCSPMKGHSHVYWYRQLPEEGLKFMVYLQKENIIDESGMPKERFSAEFPKEGPSILRIQQVVRGDSAAYFCASSPGWNQPQHFGDGTRLSIL.